This is a list of T cell receptor beta chains from one sample in a study of beta chain features in type 1 diabetes. Assay: immunoSEQ multiplex PCR; the TCRdb copy retains only in-frame clones and omits some. Of around 170,000 clones in the sample, 9% to 10% were seen once. What was sequenced was central memory CD4+ T cells from blood. These receptors originate from a woman between 25 and 40 years old with type 1 diabetes. The CDR3 runs from the conserved cysteine through the conserved F or W. The D gene is left open where the match is weak. Size is omitted from some rows. Given values are once, few, many or a class for expanded clones.

-	TRBV6-5	TRBD1	13	TRBJ1-2	TGTGCCAGCAGATTGGGACAGGACTATGGCTACACCTTC	CASRLGQDYGYTF
-	TRBV5-1	-	13	TRBJ2-7	TGCGCCAGCAGCTTGGGAGGCTTTCGCGAGCAGTACTTC	CASSLGGFREQYF
few	TRBV18	TRBD1	12	TRBJ2-7	TGTGCCAGCTCACTCGACAGGGGCGAGCAGTACTTC	CASSLDRGEQYF
few	TRBV18	-	12	TRBJ1-1	TGTGCCAGCTCACCGGAAGGACAAGAAGCTTTCTTT	CASSPEGQEAFF
-	TRBV2	TRBD1	14	TRBJ2-6	TGTGCCGGTGGGACAGACTCTGGGGCCAACGTCCTGACTTTC	CAGGTDSGANVLTF
few	TRBV5-1	-	12	TRBJ2-5	TGCGCCAGCAGCGAGGGTCAAGAGACCCAGTACTTC	CASSEGQETQYF
-	TRBV4-1	-	13	TRBJ1-5	TGCGCCAGCAGCCAAGAGAGGGATCAGCCCCAGCATTTT	CASSQERDQPQHF
few	TRBV5-4	-	14	TRBJ2-5	TGTGCCAGCAGCTCTACAGGGTCCGAAGAGACCCAGTACTTC	CASSSTGSEETQYF
-	TRBV19	TRBD2	14	TRBJ2-7	TGTGCCAGTAGTTGGGCTAGCGGGACCCACGAGCAGTACTTC	CASSWASGTHEQYF
few	TRBV29-1	TRBD2	15	TRBJ2-5	TGCAGCGTTGGCGTGGGTGGGGGGGGACAAGAGACCCAGTACTTC	CSVGVGGGGQETQYF
few	TRBV14	-	15	TRBJ2-1	TGTGCCAGCAGCCAAGATCTGACAGCGGGCAATGAGCAGTTCTTC	CASSQDLTAGNEQFF
-	TRBV19	-	14	TRBJ1-5	TGTGCCAGTACCATCCTAGGGGAAGGTCAGCCCCAGCATTTT	CASTILGEGQPQHF
-	TRBV2	TRBD2	16	TRBJ2-3	TGTGCCAGCAGTGGATTAGCGGGAGAGGGCACAGATACGCAGTATTTT	CASSGLAGEGTDTQYF
few	TRBV2	-	16	TRBJ2-3	TGTGCCAGCAGCCCGGGATCGACGAACCACGCAGATACGCAGTATTTT	CASSPGSTNHADTQYF
-	TRBV29-1	-	13	TRBJ1-1	TGCAGCGTTGGGGGACATATGAACACTGAAGCTTTCTTT	CSVGGHMNTEAFF